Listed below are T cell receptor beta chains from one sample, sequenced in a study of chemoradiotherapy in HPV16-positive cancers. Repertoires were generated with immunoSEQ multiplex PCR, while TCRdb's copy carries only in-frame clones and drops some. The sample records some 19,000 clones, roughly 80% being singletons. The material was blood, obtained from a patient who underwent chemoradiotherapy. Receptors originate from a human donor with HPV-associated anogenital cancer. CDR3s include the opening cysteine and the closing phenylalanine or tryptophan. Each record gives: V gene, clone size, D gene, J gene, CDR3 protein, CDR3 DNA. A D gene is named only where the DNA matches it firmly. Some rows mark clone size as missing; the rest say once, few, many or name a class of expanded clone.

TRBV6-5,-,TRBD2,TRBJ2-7,CASSYGTTYEQYF,TGTGCCAGCAGTTACGGGACTACCTACGAGCAGTACTTC
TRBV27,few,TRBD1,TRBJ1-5,CASSLQGDQPQHF,TGTGCCAGCAGTTTACAGGGGGATCAGCCCCAGCATTTT
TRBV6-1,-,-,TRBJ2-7,CASSGGTTYEQYF,TGTGCCAGCAGTGGAGGGACCACCTACGAGCAGTACTTC
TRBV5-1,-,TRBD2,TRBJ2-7,CASTDKRGAAKQYF,TGCGCCAGCACGGATAAGCGGGGGGCCGCGAAACAGTACTTC
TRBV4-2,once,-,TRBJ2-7,CASSPTVGSAYEQYF,TGTGCCAGCAGCCCCACAGTTGGGAGCGCCTACGAGCAGTACTTC
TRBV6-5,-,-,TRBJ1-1,CASIPSGNTEAFF,TGTGCCAGCATCCCATCAGGGAACACTGAAGCTTTCTTT
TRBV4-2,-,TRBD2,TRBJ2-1,CASSQVLLAGGLINEQFF,TGTGCCAGCAGCCAAGTTTTGCTGGCGGGGGGGCTAATCAATGAGCAGTTCTTC
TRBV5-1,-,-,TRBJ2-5,CASSLSPRQPQETQYF,TGCGCCAGCAGCTTAAGCCCCAGGCAACCTCAAGAGACCCAGTACTTC
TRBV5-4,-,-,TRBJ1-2,CASSLDDYGYTF,TGTGCCAGCAGCTTGGATGACTATGGCTACACCTTC
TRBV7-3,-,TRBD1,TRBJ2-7,CASSLTGGQGSYEQYF,TGTGCCAGCAGCTTAACCGGGGGACAGGGCTCCTACGAGCAGTACTTC
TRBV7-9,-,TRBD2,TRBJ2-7,CASSPLAGVYEQYF,TGTGCCAGCAGCCCACTAGCGGGGGTCTACGAGCAGTACTTC
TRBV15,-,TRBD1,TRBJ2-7,CATSKGYGQGSYEQYF,TGTGCCACCAGCAAGGGATACGGACAGGGTTCCTACGAGCAGTACTTC
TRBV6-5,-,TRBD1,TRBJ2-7,CASSYRTGGDEQYF,TGTGCCAGCAGTTACCGCACAGGGGGAGACGAGCAGTACTTC
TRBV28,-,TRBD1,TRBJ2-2,CASSLNRGSGELFF,TGTGCCAGCAGTCTCAACAGGGGTTCGGGGGAGCTGTTTTTT
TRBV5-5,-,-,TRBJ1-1,CASIKAGVNTEAFF,TGTGCCAGCATTAAGGCAGGGGTGAACACTGAAGCTTTCTTT
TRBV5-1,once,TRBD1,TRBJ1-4,CASSRDSPNEKLFF,TGCGCCAGCAGCAGGGACAGTCCTAATGAAAAACTGTTTTTT
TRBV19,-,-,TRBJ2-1,CASSIRENEQFF,TGTGCCAGTAGTATTCGAGAAAATGAGCAGTTCTTC
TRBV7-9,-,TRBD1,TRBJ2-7,CASSLVGDRPSYEQYF,TGTGCCAGCAGCTTGGTTGGGGACAGGCCTTCCTACGAGCAGTACTTC
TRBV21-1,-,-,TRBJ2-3,CASSKHTDTQYF,TGTGCCAGCAGCAAACACACAGATACGCAGTATTTT
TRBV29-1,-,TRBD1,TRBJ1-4,CSANRGTNEKLFF,TGCAGCGCTAACAGGGGCACTAATGAAAAACTGTTTTTT
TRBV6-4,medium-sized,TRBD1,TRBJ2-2,CASSGEAGGTGELFF,TGTGCCAGCAGTGGAGAGGCAGGGGGCACCGGGGAGCTGTTTTTT
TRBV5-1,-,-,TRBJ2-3,CASSPGGSRTDTQYF,TGCGCCAGCAGCCCGGGGGGCTCTCGCACAGATACGCAGTATTTT
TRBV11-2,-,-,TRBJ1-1,CASSLRSQDLNTEAFF,TGTGCCAGCAGCTTAAGATCTCAGGATTTGAACACTGAAGCTTTCTTT
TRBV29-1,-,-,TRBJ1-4,CSVTDSAIKEKLFF,TGCAGCGTCACCGACAGTGCGATTAAGGAAAAACTGTTTTTT
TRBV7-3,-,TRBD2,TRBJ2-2,CASSLTASGAGELFF,TGTGCCAGCAGCTTAACAGCTAGCGGGGCCGGGGAGCTGTTTTTT
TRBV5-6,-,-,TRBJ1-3,CASSLGTPSPDTIYF,TGTGCCAGCAGCTTGGGGACGCCTTCACCGGACACCATATATTTT
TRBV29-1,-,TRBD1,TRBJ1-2,CSVVDRGRGDYGYTF,TGCAGCGTTGTGGACAGGGGGCGGGGTGACTATGGCTACACCTTC
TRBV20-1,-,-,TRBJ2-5,CSAPPGETQYF,TGCAGTGCCCCCCCTGGCGAGACCCAGTACTTC
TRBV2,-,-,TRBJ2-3,CASSKDRPTDTQYF,TGTGCCAGCAGCAAGGACAGACCCACAGATACGCAGTATTTT